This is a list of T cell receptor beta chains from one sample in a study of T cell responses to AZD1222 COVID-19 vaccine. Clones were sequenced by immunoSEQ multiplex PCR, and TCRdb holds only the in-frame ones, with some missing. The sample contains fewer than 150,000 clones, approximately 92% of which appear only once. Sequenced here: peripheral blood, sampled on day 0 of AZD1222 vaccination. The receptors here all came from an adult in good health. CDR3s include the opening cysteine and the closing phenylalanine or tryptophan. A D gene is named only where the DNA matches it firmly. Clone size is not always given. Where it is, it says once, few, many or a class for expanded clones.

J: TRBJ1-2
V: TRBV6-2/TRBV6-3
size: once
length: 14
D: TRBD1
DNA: TGTGCCAGCAGTTACCCGGACAGGGTAGTTGGCTACACCTTC
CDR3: CASSYPDRVVGYTF

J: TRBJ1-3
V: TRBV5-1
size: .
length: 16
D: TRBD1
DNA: TGCGCCAGCAGCTTGACACAGGGGGTTTTTGGAAACACCATATATTTT
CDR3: CASSLTQGVFGNTIYF

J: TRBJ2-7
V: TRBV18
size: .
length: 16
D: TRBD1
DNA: TGTGCCAGCTCACCACTGGGGACAGATTTAGTGGGCGAGCAGTACTTC
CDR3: CASSPLGTDLVGEQYF

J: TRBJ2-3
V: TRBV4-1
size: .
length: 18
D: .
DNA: TGCGCCAGCAGCCAAACCCTTCTAGTTCGTTCTAGCACAGATACGCAGTATTTT
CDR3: CASSQTLLVRSSTDTQYF

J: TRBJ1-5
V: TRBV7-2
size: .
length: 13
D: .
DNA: TGTGCCAGCAGCCAGCACGGGAATCAGCCCCAGCATTTT
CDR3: CASSQHGNQPQHF

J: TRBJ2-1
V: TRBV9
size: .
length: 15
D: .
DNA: TGTGCCAGCAGCGTAGGGCCCCTAGCCTACAATGAGCAGTTCTTC
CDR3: CASSVGPLAYNEQFF

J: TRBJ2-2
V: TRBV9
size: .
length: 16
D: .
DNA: TGTGCCAGCAGCTCCTCCCGGACAGAAAACACCGGGGAGCTGTTTTTT
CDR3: CASSSSRTENTGELFF

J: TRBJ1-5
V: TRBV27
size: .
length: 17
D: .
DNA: TGTGCCAGCAGTTCACAAGACCCCGGGAACACTAATCAGCCCCAGCATTTT
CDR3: CASSSQDPGNTNQPQHF

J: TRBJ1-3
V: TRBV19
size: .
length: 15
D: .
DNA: TGTGCCAGTAGTATAGATGGGAATCGCGGAAACACCATATATTTT
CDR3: CASSIDGNRGNTIYF

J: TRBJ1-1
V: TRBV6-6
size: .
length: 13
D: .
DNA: TGTGCCAGCAGTTTGATAACCGGGGAAGAAGCTTTCTTT
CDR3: CASSLITGEEAFF

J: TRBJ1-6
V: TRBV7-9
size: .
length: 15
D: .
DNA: TGTGCCAGCAGCTCCAATACAGGACCGAATTCACCCCTCCACTTT
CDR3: CASSSNTGPNSPLHF

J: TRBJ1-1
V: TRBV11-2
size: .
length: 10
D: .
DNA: TGTGCCAGCAGCTTAGGGGCGGCTTTCTTT
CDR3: CASSLGAAFF

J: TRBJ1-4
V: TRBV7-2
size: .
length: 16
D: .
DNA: TGTGCCAGCAGCGCTCGATGGAGGGGAACTAATGAAAAACTGTTTTTT
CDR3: CASSARWRGTNEKLFF

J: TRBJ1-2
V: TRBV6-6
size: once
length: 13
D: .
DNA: TGTGCCAGCAGTTACCCCTCGGGTACTGGCTACACCTTC
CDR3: CASSYPSGTGYTF

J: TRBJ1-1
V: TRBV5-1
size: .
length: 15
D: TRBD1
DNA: TGCGCCAGCAGCCCTGGACAGGGAGGGGGCACTGAAGCTTTCTTT
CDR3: CASSPGQGGGTEAFF

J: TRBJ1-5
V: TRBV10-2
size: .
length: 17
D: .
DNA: TGCGCCAGCAGTGGGGAGGGGAGAATTTCCATTAATCAGCCCCAGCATTTT
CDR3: CASSGEGRISINQPQHF

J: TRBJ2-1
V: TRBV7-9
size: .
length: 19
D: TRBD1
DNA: TGTGCCAGCAGCCTTCAGACAGGGGGGGCACCGATCCGAGGAATCGAGCAGTTCTTC
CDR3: CASSLQTGGAPIRGIEQFF

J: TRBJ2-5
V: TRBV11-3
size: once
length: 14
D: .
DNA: TGTGCCAGCAGCTTCTCCGGCCGGCAAGAGACCCAGTACTTC
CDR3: CASSFSGRQETQYF

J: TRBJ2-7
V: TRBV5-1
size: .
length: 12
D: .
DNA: TGCGCCAGCCAGGGAGTGGCTTACGAGCAGTACTTC
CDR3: CASQGVAYEQYF

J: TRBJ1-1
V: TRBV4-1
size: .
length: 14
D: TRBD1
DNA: TGCGCCAGCAGCCTCACGGACAGGAAGACTGAAGCTTTCTTT
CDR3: CASSLTDRKTEAFF

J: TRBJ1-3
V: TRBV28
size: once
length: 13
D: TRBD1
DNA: TGTGCCAGTTGTCAGGGGGAATTAAACACCATATATTTT
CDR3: CASCQGELNTIYF

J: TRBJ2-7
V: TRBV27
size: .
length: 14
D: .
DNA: TGTGCCAGCAGTTTATCATGGCCCCCGCACGAGCAGTACTTC
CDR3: CASSLSWPPHEQYF

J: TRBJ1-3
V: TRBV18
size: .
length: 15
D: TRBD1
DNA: TGTGCCAGCTCACCACAGGGGGCGGAAGGAAACACCATATATTTT
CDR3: CASSPQGAEGNTIYF

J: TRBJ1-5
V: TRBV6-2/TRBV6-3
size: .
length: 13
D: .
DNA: TGTGCCAGCAGTTACGGGGTAACTCAGCCCCAGCATTTT
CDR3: CASSYGVTQPQHF

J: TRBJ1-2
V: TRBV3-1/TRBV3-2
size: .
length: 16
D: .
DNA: TGTGCCAGCAGCCAAGGCCACGGTGACCCGGTTGGTGGCTACACCTTC
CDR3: CASSQGHGDPVGGYTF

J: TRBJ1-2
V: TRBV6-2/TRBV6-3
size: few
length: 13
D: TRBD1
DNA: TGTGCCAGCAGTTACGACAGGGTGGATGGCTACACCTTC
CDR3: CASSYDRVDGYTF

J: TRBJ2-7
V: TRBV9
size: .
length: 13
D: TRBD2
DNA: TGTGCCAGCAGCGTAGCGGGGGGGCGAAAGCAGTACTTC
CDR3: CASSVAGGRKQYF

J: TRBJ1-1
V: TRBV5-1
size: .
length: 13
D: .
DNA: TGCGCCAGCAGCTCTCTTTGGGACACTGAAGCTTTCTTT
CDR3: CASSSLWDTEAFF

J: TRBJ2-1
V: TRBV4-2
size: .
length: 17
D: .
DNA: TGTGCCAGCAGCCAAGAAGGTGGCTGGGCTTTGACCGCTGAGCAGTTCTTC
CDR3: CASSQEGGWALTAEQFF